What follows are 21 T cell receptor beta chains derived from one specimen sequenced in a study of blood T cell repertoires in COVID-19. Repertoires were generated with immunoSEQ multiplex PCR, while TCRdb's copy carries only in-frame clones and drops some. The repertoire holds over 85,000 clones, with 80% to 90% as singletons. Sequenced material: peripheral blood. All receptors come from a woman aged 60 to 75 with acute or convalescent COVID-19.

The sample holds one count of this clone. This chain connects TRBV27 to TRBJ1-2, with 9 bases that match TRBD1. V shed 3 bases and J 8 bases; nucleotides not matched to a gene: 4. The length of the CDR3 is 13 residues. Germline lookup yields CDR1 MNHEY and CDR2 SMNVEV (reference sequence). The CDR3 DNA sequence: TGTGCCAGCAGTTTGGACAGGGGCTCAGGCTACACCTTC. This gives the protein CASSLDRGSGYTF.

The genes are TRBV7-3 and TRBJ2-1, with TRBD2 identical over 15 bases. The CDR3 has 15 residues. Losses at the gene ends were 2 bases for V and 8 bases for J; bases not matched to a gene: 1. Germline values: CDR1 SGHTA, CDR2 FQGTGA. CDR3 coding DNA: TGTGCCAGCAGCTTAGGACTAGCGGGGGGGCATGAGCAGTTCTTC. This gives the protein CASSLGLAGGHEQFF.

This rearrangement joins TRBV30 to TRBJ1-5; TRBD1 might be the D (5 bases). The CDR3 contains 13 residues. CDR1 GTSNPN and CDR2 SVGIG come from the germline V gene (reference sequence). Trimming shortened V by 0 bases and J by 5 bases, and 8 bases separated the two germline ends. CDR3 sequence (DNA): TGTGCCTGGAGTGTCCAGACAGATCAGCCCCAGCATTTT. Protein sequence: CAWSVQTDQPQHF.

V usage is TRBV30 and J usage is TRBJ1-2; D might be TRBD1 (6 bases). V lost 4 bases and J 4 bases, leaving 7 bases between the germline ends. Germline assignment: CDR1 GTSNPN and CDR2 SVGIG (reference sequence). There are 11 residues in the CDR3. In DNA, the CDR3 is TGTGCCTGGAACAGGGTCTATGGCTACACCTTC. Its protein is CAWNRVYGYTF.

The rearrangement joins TRBV11-2 to TRBJ2-7; possibly TRBD1 for D (6 bases). V was trimmed by 5 bases and J by 2 bases, leaving 16 bases between them. Germline V CDR1 and CDR2: SGHAT, FQNNGV. This CDR3 has 15 amino acids. The CDR3 is CASSPRMGAPYEQYF. DNA for the CDR3: TGTGCCAGCAGCCCCCGGATGGGGGCACCCTACGAGCAGTACTTC. Combining the CDR3 with reference TRBV11-2 and TRBJ2-7 gives the whole variable domain EAGVAQSPRYKIIEKRQSVAFWCNPISGHATLYWYQQILGQGPKLLIQFQNNGVVDDSQLPKDRFSAERLKGVDSTLKIQPAKLEDSAVYLCASSPRMGAPYEQYFGPGTRLTVT.

The chain carries TRBV3-1 (or the pseudogene TRBV3-2) and TRBJ2-1, with TRBD1 matching over 7 bases. The CDR3 length is 15 residues. V trimming: 4 bases; J trimming: 2 bases; junction bases outside the gene matches: 5. Germline values: CDR1 LGHDT, CDR2 YNNKEL (reference sequence). CDR3 in amino acids: CASSLEGTAYNEQFF. As DNA, the CDR3 is TGTGCCAGCAGCCTCGAAGGGACAGCCTACAATGAGCAGTTCTTC.

This chain connects TRBV12-3 or TRBV12-4 to TRBJ1-2; D gene unclear. There are 11 residues in the CDR3. Trimming pared 3 bases from V and 7 bases from J, leaving 6 bases between. The CDR3 is CASSFGGGYTF. The CDR3 nucleotides read TGTGCCAGCAGTTTTGGAGGTGGCTACACCTTC.

The chain recombines TRBV5-1 with TRBJ2-7, with 11 bases matching TRBD1. Germline V gene sequence: CDR1 SGHRS, CDR2 YFSETQ. The ends lost 3 bases at V and 4 bases at J; junction bases unmatched: 6. The CDR3 loop spans 15 amino acids. CDR3 nucleotides: TGCGCCAGCAGCTATCGGACAGGGGGCGGTTACGAGCAGTACTTC. Protein sequence: CASSYRTGGGYEQYF.

This chain connects TRBV3-1 (or the pseudogene TRBV3-2) to TRBJ1-3; D is unresolved. CDR1 and CDR2 from the germline V gene are LGHDT and YNNKEL (reference sequence). Trimming removed 5 bases from V and 4 bases from J, with 15 bases in between. The CDR3 consists of 15 residues. CDR3 sequence (DNA): TGTGCCAGCAGCGAAATCGGGGTTACGGGAAACACCATATATTTT. Translating gives CASSEIGVTGNTIYF.

The chain carries TRBV28 and TRBJ1-2; 11 nucleotides align to TRBD1. This CDR3 region has 15 residues. The germline gives CDR1 MDHEN, CDR2 SYDVKM. J gave up 7 bases and V 6 bases, and 10 bases lay outside the gene matches. CDR3 bases: TGTGCCAGCAGCCCTGCGGGACAGGGGGGGGGTGGCTACACCTTC. Its translation is CASSPAGQGGGGYTF.

V usage is TRBV14 and J usage is TRBJ2-7, with D perhaps matching TRBD2 (5 bases). V dropped 0 bases and J dropped 3 bases, with 15 bases sitting between them. Per the germline V gene, CDR1 is SGHDN and CDR2 is FVKESK. The CDR3 is 16 residues long. The CDR3 DNA reads TGTGCCAGCAGCCAAGATTTGGGTGGACTGGGCTACGAGCAGTACTTC. Its translation: CASSQDLGGLGYEQYF. Full variable domain (missing parts from reference TRBV14 and TRBJ2-7): EAGVTQFPSHSVIEKGQTVTLRCDPISGHDNLYWYRRVMGKEIKFLLHFVKESKQDESGMPNNRFLAERTGGTYSTLKVQPAELEDSGVYFCASSQDLGGLGYEQYFGPGTRLTVT.

The rearrangement links TRBV4-3 to TRBJ1-1; no clear D. Per the germline V gene, CDR1 is LGHNA and CDR2 is YSLEER. The germline V and J ends were trimmed by 3 bases and 5 bases, with 13 bases remaining between them. The CDR3 length is 14 residues. The CDR3 here is CASSHTSRRTEAFF. The CDR3, as DNA: TGCGCCAGCAGCCACACTAGCCGGAGGACTGAAGCTTTCTTT.

This clone was counted a single time. The V call is TRBV2, the J call TRBJ2-5, with 7 nucleotides matching TRBD1. Germline V gives CDR1 SNHLY, CDR2 FYNNEI. The CDR3 length is 18 residues. J was trimmed by 5 bases and V by 3 bases; bases with no gene match: 18. Here the CDR3 reads CASSELGTDTEFRETQYF. The CDR3 region has the DNA TGTGCCAGCAGTGAGTTAGGGACAGACACGGAATTTCGGGAGACCCAGTACTTC.

The chain is built from TRBV7-2 and TRBJ2-1; 8 bases align to TRBD2. The CDR3 consists of 14 residues. V lost 3 bases, J lost 4 bases, and 2 bases stayed unmatched. Germline values: CDR1 SGHTA, CDR2 FQGNSA. CDR3 region: CASSLGLGYNEQFF. DNA of the CDR3: TGTGCCAGCAGCTTGGGACTAGGGTACAATGAGCAGTTCTTC.

V gene TRBV7-9 combines with J gene TRBJ2-5, with TRBD1 identical over 7 bases. The CDR3 covers 16 residues. Germline CDR1 and CDR2: SEHNR and FQNEAQ (reference sequence). The V and J ends lost 5 bases and 3 bases, in that order; junction bases with no gene match: 12. CDR3 DNA: TGTGCCAGCAGCCCAGGGGACAGCGGACTCGAAGAGACCCAGTACTTC. Amino acids: CASSPGDSGLEETQYF.

Only a few counts were recorded for this clone. For the CDR3, the DNA is TGTGCCAGCAGTCTCCGCCGGAGCTCCTACAATGAGCAGTTCTTC. This sequence encodes CASSLRRSSYNEQFF. The rearrangement joins TRBV6-2 or TRBV6-3 to TRBJ2-1; D gene ambiguous. The germline V and J ends were trimmed by 5 bases and 0 bases, with 11 bases remaining between them. Germline loops: CDR1 MNHEY, CDR2 SVGEGT. This CDR3 has 15 amino acids.

The rearrangement links TRBV4-1 to TRBJ1-5; 10 bases are shared with TRBD1. After removal of 1 base from V and 6 bases from J, the junction contained 9 bases not matched to a gene. The germline gives CDR1 MGHRA, CDR2 YSYEKL. CDR3 length equals 17 residues. CDR3 loop: CASSQVGGRDRGQPQHF. DNA of the CDR3: TGCGCCAGCAGCCAAGTTGGGGGCCGGGACAGGGGTCAGCCCCAGCATTTT.

This chain uses TRBV12-3 or TRBV12-4 with TRBJ1-2; D not resolved. The CDR3 runs to 12 residues. Trimming took 3 bases from V and 8 from J, leaving 10 bases between them. Here the CDR3 DNA reads TGTGCCAGCAGTTTCCGAGGCGTCGGCTACACCTTC. The encoded protein is CASSFRGVGYTF.

The chain carries TRBV18 and TRBJ1-6, with unresolved D. This CDR3 comprises 15 residues. Germline CDR1 and CDR2: KGHSH and LQKENI. Trimming stripped 4 bases from V and 10 bases from J, with 17 bases between. The chain's CDR3 is CASSQTVGSGSPLHF. The CDR3 DNA reads TGTGCCAGCTCACAGACCGTTGGGAGTGGCTCACCCCTCCACTTT.

The CDR3 loop reads CASSSYRGLQETQYF. CDR3 in DNA: TGCGCCAGCAGCTCGTACAGGGGGCTTCAAGAGACCCAGTACTTC. The chain links TRBV5-1 to TRBJ2-5, with 9 bases identical to TRBD1. Per the germline V gene, CDR1 is SGHRS and CDR2 is YFSETQ. There are 15 residues in the CDR3. The junction had 5 bases not matched to a gene; V was cut back by 3 bases and J by 2 bases.

The table lists this clone with a count of one. This chain's CDR3 is CASGAGGNTGELFF. CDR3 nucleotide sequence: TGTGCCAGTGGAGCGGGGGGAAACACCGGGGAGCTGTTTTTT. The V and J genes are TRBV19 and TRBJ2-2; TRBD2 aligns across 9 bases. V was clipped by 8 bases and J by 2 bases; unmatched bases: 3. From germline, CDR1 is LNHDA and CDR2 SQIVND (reference sequence). CDR3 size: 14 residues.